This T cell receptor beta chain was documented in a study of CD8 T cells in Susac syndrome. Overall study context: When blood was drawn, the patients with Susac syndrome were therapy-naive, on corticosteroids, or on intravenous immunoglobulin alone.

V lost 5 bases and J lost 1; bases outside the gene matches: 7. Germline CDR1 SQVTM, CDR2 ANQGSEA. The CDR3 has 15 residues. RNA was extracted with the RNeasy kit, and a quantity of 0.5 to 1 ug was reverse transcribed using random hexamers. MiXCR was run by TCRdb on the immunoSEQ multiplex PCR reads, yielding one entry per CDR3 protein. The table has 170,000 or so distinct CDR3 sequences, approximately 94% seen once. The patients with Susac syndrome were individuals who fulfilled the recently defined diagnostic criteria for disease that was either definite or probable. The receptor's source is a human donor with Susac syndrome. The chain employs TRBV29-1 and TRBJ2-1; the match to TRBD1 covers 8 bases. The sequenced material came from CD4+ T cells from PBMCs. CDR3 sequence reads: CSVRGQARSYNEQFF. The CDR3, as DNA: TGCAGCGTTAGGGGACAGGCTAGGTCCTACAATGAGCAGTTCTTC.